One and the same sample provided the 26 T cell receptor beta chains below, sequenced in a study of blood T cell repertoires in COVID-19. Generated by immunoSEQ multiplex PCR, the TCRdb table keeps only in-frame clones and is missing some. Here the sample spans about 160,000 clones, approximately 84% being singletons. Specimen: peripheral blood. The source of these receptors is a woman in her 50s with COVID-19, enrolled during active disease.

The genes are TRBV19 and TRBJ1-5; D uncertain. Trimming removed 5 bases from V and 1 base from J, with 15 bases in between. The germline CDR1 and CDR2 sequences are LNHDA and SQIVND (reference sequence). This CDR3 region has 16 residues. This CDR3 reads CASSESPGLSNQPQHF. DNA for the CDR3: TGTGCCAGTAGTGAATCGCCCGGGTTGAGCAATCAGCCCCAGCATTTT. The full variable domain, its missing parts supplied by reference TRBV19 and TRBJ1-5, is DGGITQSPKYLFRKEGQNVTLSCEQNLNHDAMYWYRQDPGQGLRLIYYSQIVNDFQKGDIAEGYSVSREKKESFPLTVTSAQKNPTAFYLCASSESPGLSNQPQHFGDGTRLSIL.

The CDR3 nucleotides read TGTGCCTGTACAACCACGACCGGGGAATGGGATGGCGAGCAGTACTTC. It yields the protein CACTTTTGEWDGEQYF. The gene calls are TRBV30 and TRBJ2-7, with D tentatively TRBD2 (5 bases). Per the germline V gene, CDR1 is GTSNPN and CDR2 is SVGIG (reference sequence). Trimming took off 6 bases at V and 6 bases at J, with 27 bases between the two ends. This CDR3 is built from 16 residues.

This clone was recorded once. The genes are TRBV12-1 and TRBJ1-5; the tabulated D call, TRBD1, remains unverified against the DNA. TRBV12-1 is a pseudogene segment. The length of the CDR3 is 11 residues. The CDR3 region is CASSSNQPQHF. The CDR3 DNA is TGTGCCAGCAGCTCAAATCAGCCCCAGCATTTT.

This chain joins TRBV5-5 and TRBJ2-5; tentative D call: TRBD1 (6 bases). Germline CDR1 SGHKS, CDR2 YYEKEE (reference sequence). The CDR3 has 14 amino acids. Trimming cost V 0 bases and J 3 bases, with 9 bases left between them. CDR3 protein: CASSLEWTEETQYF. For the CDR3, the DNA is TGTGCCAGCAGCTTGGAATGGACAGAAGAGACCCAGTACTTC.

In the case of this clone: At the DNA level, this CDR3 is encoded by other sequences in the same sample as well. This chain connects TRBV18 to TRBJ1-1; 11 nucleotides align to TRBD1. CDR3 size: 16 residues. The V segment lost 0 bases and the J segment 4 bases; nucleotides outside the gene matches: 4. CDR1 is KGHSH, CDR2 LQKENI, per germline. The CDR3 nucleotides read TGTGCCAGCTCACCACCCGGACAGGGGGCGCGCACTGAAGCTTTCTTT. This codes for CASSPPGQGARTEAFF.

The chain has TRBV28 and TRBJ2-7; 9 nucleotides align to TRBD1. The CDR3 is 14 amino acids. Unmatched junction bases numbered 10, after V lost 7 bases and J lost 6 bases. Germline lookup yields CDR1 MDHEN and CDR2 SYDVKM. DNA for the CDR3: TGTGCCAGCAATCCTGGGGGACAGGGTGGCGAGCAGTACTTC. It specifies CASNPGGQGGEQYF.

This clone was counted a single time. The chain couples TRBV7-2 to TRBJ2-3; 7 nucleotides agree with TRBD2. This CDR3 comprises 16 residues. V dropped 2 bases and J dropped 6; count of bases not matched to a gene: 11. Germline V gene lookup returns CDR1 SGHTA and CDR2 FQGNSA. The CDR3 region has the DNA TGTGCCAGCAGCTTATGGGCAGGGAGGGGTGCTGATACGCAGTATTTT. Encoded protein: CASSLWAGRGADTQYF.

The J gene is TRBJ2-7, the V gene TRBV30; no reliable D call. V lost 3 bases to trimming and J lost 4 bases, with 10 bases between them. This CDR3 is built from 12 residues. In germline, CDR1 is GTSNPN, CDR2 SVGIG (reference sequence). The CDR3 loop is CAWSRDTYEQYF. CDR3 bases: TGTGCCTGGAGCCGAGACACTTACGAGCAGTACTTC.

The chain carries TRBV29-1 and TRBJ2-7, with a weak D call TRBD1 (6 bases). Trimming left V 7 bases short and J 6 bases short, with 16 bases between. The length of the CDR3 is 12 residues. Germline V gene sequence: CDR1 SQVTM, CDR2 ANQGSEA. This chain's CDR3 is CSAYTGNGEQYF. DNA for the CDR3: TGCAGCGCCTACACAGGGAACGGCGAGCAGTACTTC.

The chain recombines TRBV28 with TRBJ1-1, with a tentative D call TRBD1 (6 bases). Per germline, CDR1 MDHEN and CDR2 SYDVKM. CDR3 length equals 14 residues. The V end lost 7 bases, the J end lost 0 bases, and 12 bases lay between the germline ends. The CDR3 protein is CASITGSMNTEAFF. The DNA for the CDR3 is TGTGCCAGCATTACAGGGTCTATGAACACTGAAGCTTTCTTT.

The chain links TRBV10-3 to TRBJ1-4; no reliable D call. CDR3 length equals 14 residues. V was shortened by 0 bases and J by 8 bases, with 10 bases between the two germline ends. CDR1 ENHRY and CDR2 SYGVKD come from the germline V gene. The CDR3 region is CAISESEGREKLFF. DNA of the CDR3: TGTGCCATCAGTGAGTCGGAGGGTAGGGAAAAACTGTTTTTT.

This chain connects TRBV29-1 to TRBJ2-7; 11 bases align to TRBD2. This CDR3 spans 14 amino acids. Germline lookup yields CDR1 SQVTM and CDR2 ANQGSEA. The V segment lost 6 bases and the J segment 3 bases; nucleotides outside the gene matches: 7. CDR3 region: CSVNPGTSGYEQYF. CDR3 coding DNA: TGCAGCGTAAACCCCGGGACTAGCGGCTACGAGCAGTACTTC.

This clone was recorded once. The rearrangement links TRBV28 to TRBJ2-1, with 7 positions matching TRBD1. Germline lookup yields CDR1 MDHEN and CDR2 SYDVKM. V gave up 4 bases and J gave up 4 bases; unmatched junction bases: 7. The CDR3 covers 15 residues. CDR3 region: CASSSGQVPYNEQFF. The CDR3 nucleotides read TGTGCCAGCAGTTCAGGACAGGTTCCTTACAATGAGCAGTTCTTC.

The CDR3 protein is CASRRSGGAQETQYF. CDR3 nucleotides: TGTGCCAGCAGGAGAAGCGGGGGGGCTCAAGAGACCCAGTACTTC. The chain links TRBV3-1 (or the pseudogene TRBV3-2) to TRBJ2-5; 10 bases match TRBD2. The ends lost 6 bases at V and 2 bases at J; junction bases unmatched: 6. Germline V gene sequence: CDR1 LGHDT, CDR2 YNNKEL (reference sequence). This CDR3 is built from 15 residues.

J is TRBJ1-3 and V is TRBV5-1; unclear D gene. Germline V gives CDR1 SGHRS, CDR2 YFSETQ. There are 15 residues in the CDR3. Trimming stripped 0 bases from V and 0 bases from J, with 7 bases between. CDR3 region: CASSLEPNSGNTIYF. CDR3 sequence (DNA): TGCGCCAGCAGCTTGGAGCCAAACTCTGGAAACACCATATATTTT.

The CDR3, as DNA: TGTGCCAGCGGTAGGCAGGCCTGGTCCTACGAGCAGTACTTC. Residues: CASGRQAWSYEQYF. The J gene is TRBJ2-7, the V gene TRBV6-5; no clear D gene. CDR3 length: 14 residues. Germline V lookup: CDR1 MNHEY, CDR2 SVGAGI. The V and J ends lost 8 bases and 1 base respectively, with 15 bases between them.

The chain uses TRBV2 and TRBJ1-4, with a possible D match to TRBD1 (6 bases). The germline gives CDR1 SNHLY, CDR2 FYNNEI. The V end lost 5 bases, the J end lost 0 bases, and 13 bases lay between the germline ends. The CDR3 extends over 16 amino acids. The CDR3 reads CASSTGTSTTNEKLFF. CDR3 sequence (DNA): TGTGCCAGCAGTACAGGGACATCCACAACTAATGAAAAACTGTTTTTT.

DNA for the CDR3: TGTGCCAGCAGCCGGACAGCCCAAGAGACCCAGTACTTC. Translated, it gives CASSRTAQETQYF. The gene calls are TRBV7-3 and TRBJ2-5, with D maybe TRBD1 (6 bases). V lost 5 bases and J 1 base, leaving 8 bases between the germline ends. The CDR3 is 13 amino acids. The germline CDR1 and CDR2 sequences are SGHTA and FQGTGA.

The chain is built from TRBV19 and TRBJ2-7, with D perhaps matching TRBD1 (5 bases). CDR3 length equals 15 residues. Trimming took off 6 bases at V and 1 base at J, with 16 bases between the two ends. The germline V gene has CDR1 LNHDA and CDR2 SQIVND (reference sequence). This CDR3 reads CASSVGDLGSYEQYF. CDR3 nucleotide sequence: TGTGCCAGTAGCGTAGGGGATTTAGGGTCCTACGAGCAGTACTTC.

This chain joins TRBV6-6 and TRBJ2-7; 11 positions agree with TRBD2. The V gene end was trimmed by 5 bases and the J gene end by 6 bases; junction bases not matched to a gene: 6. The CDR3 has 14 residues. Germline-derived CDR1 and CDR2 are MNHNY and SVGAGI (reference sequence). Here the CDR3 reads CASSNRLAGFEQYF. For the CDR3, the DNA is TGTGCCAGCAGTAACCGACTAGCGGGGTTCGAGCAGTACTTC.

This clone was seen only a few times. The V gene is TRBV30, the J gene TRBJ1-1; TRBD1 is a possible D gene (6 bases). Germline V gives CDR1 GTSNPN, CDR2 SVGIG (reference sequence). The CDR3 contains 11 residues. V was cut by 5 bases and J by 12 bases, with 16 bases left in between. The CDR3 DNA follows: TGTGCCTGGGACCCGCCAGGGACAACTTTCTTT. Its translation is CAWDPPGTTFF.

This clone has a handful of counts. The genes are TRBV28 and TRBJ1-5; no definite D call. Germline CDR1 MDHEN, CDR2 SYDVKM. Between the trimmed V and J ends, which lost 5 bases and 0 bases, there was a span of 8 bases. The length of the CDR3 is 14 residues. CDR3 sequence reads: CASSPLISNQPQHF. CDR3 DNA: TGTGCCAGCAGTCCGTTAATTAGCAATCAGCCCCAGCATTTT. The full variable domain, its missing parts supplied by reference TRBV28 and TRBJ1-5, is DVKVTQSSRYLVKRTGEKVFLECVQDMDHENMFWYRQDPGLGLRLIYFSYDVKMKEKGDIPEGYSVSREKKERFSLILESASTNQTSMYLCASSPLISNQPQHFGDGTRLSIL.

The chain carries TRBV2 and TRBJ2-3, with D tentatively TRBD2 (5 bases). This CDR3 has 14 amino acids. V was shortened by 4 bases and J by 4 bases, with 12 bases between the two germline ends. Germline CDR1 is SNHLY and CDR2 is FYNNEI. CDR3 nucleotide sequence: TGTGCCAGCAGTGTTGGTGTAGCGCCAGATACGCAGTATTTT. Amino acids: CASSVGVAPDTQYF. Looking up the rest from reference TRBV2 and TRBJ2-3 gives the full variable domain: EPEVTQTPSHQVTQMGQEVILRCVPISNHLYFYWYRQILGQKVEFLVSFYNNEISEKSEIFDDQFSVERPDGSNFTLKIRSTKLEDSAMYFCASSVGVAPDTQYFGPGTRLTVL.

This clone came up once. J is TRBJ1-1 and V is TRBV6-5; D is undetermined. The CDR3 totals 16 residues. The germline CDR1 and CDR2 sequences are MNHEY and SVGAGI. The V end lost 2 bases, the J end lost 5 bases, and 18 bases lay between the germline ends. This CDR3 is CASSYEVRAPGTEAFF. For the CDR3, the DNA is TGTGCCAGCAGTTACGAGGTGCGGGCCCCGGGGACTGAAGCTTTCTTT.

V is TRBV12-5 and J is TRBJ1-5; 7 bases agree with TRBD1. V was pared by 7 bases and J by 0 bases, with 9 bases of the junction left unmatched. Germline CDR1 and CDR2: LGHNT and FRNRAP. The CDR3 has 16 amino acids. CDR3 DNA sequence: TGTGCTAGTGCCCAAGGGACAGTTAATAGCAATCAGCCCCAGCATTTT. It yields the protein CASAQGTVNSNQPQHF.

The chain has TRBV6-5 and TRBJ2-7; tentative D call: TRBD2 (6 bases). Trimming took 0 bases from V and 6 from J, leaving 15 bases between them. Germline CDR1 and CDR2: MNHEY and SVGAGI. The CDR3 extends over 15 amino acids. In DNA form, the CDR3 reads TGTGCCAGCAGTTACTCGATGAACCTCGGGGGCGAGCAGTACTTC. Translated, it gives CASSYSMNLGGEQYF.